The clone carrying this T cell receptor (beta chain) is medium-sized. The antigen remains undetermined. The sample's time point: sample taken at primary tumor resection. Whole RNA came from tumor, nontumor lung or frozen PBMC and was sequenced without being sorted. The data are from a study of spatial heterogeneity in lung cancer. The study, taken as a whole, reports: Tumoral mutation counts were tracked by counts of expanded intratumoral alpha and beta TCRs. Ubiquitous and regional nonsynonymous mutation counts were tracked by ubiquitous and regional expanded TCR counts, respectively.

The J segment lost 2 bases and the V segment lost 5 bases, leaving 8 bases of the junction unmatched. The CDR3 loop spans 14 amino acids. From germline, CDR1 is DFQATT and CDR2 SNEGSKA (reference sequence). TCR cDNA molecules were tagged individually, and each one carried a unique molecular identifier. Each CDR3 protein gets one entry after TCRdb re-called the 5' RACE reads with MiXCR. The sample holds around 5,000 distinct CDR3 sequences, approximately 15% seen once. This specimen was lung tumor tissue, taken at surgery. The sequence was collected from a male donor with early-stage non-small cell lung cancer. The rearrangement uses TRBV20-1 and TRBJ2-7, with 8 bases identical to TRBD2. The CDR3 nucleotides read TGCAGTGCTCCAGTGTCGGGAGGGACCTACGAGCAGTACTTC. It yields the protein CSAPVSGGTYEQYF.